This T cell receptor beta chain was sequenced for a study of cytomegalovirus exposure and HLA in healthy donors. General study points: Later on, analysis showed that most CMV-associated TCR beta chains appeared to be HLA-restricted. Sequencing likely generated an artifact that appeared as a cluster of highly shared sequence variants.

About this clone itself: Its antigen is undetermined.

Amplification used 60 Vbeta primers and 13 Jbeta primers. Sequenced by immunoSEQ multiplex PCR; TCRdb stores in-frame clones only, minus some. The profile shows roughly 180,000 clones, 75% to 85% of them singletons. V lost 0 bases and J 6 bases, leaving 6 bases between the germline ends. Germline V lookup: CDR1 SNHLY, CDR2 FYNNEI. This CDR3 comprises 14 residues. The source material was PBMCs. The rearrangement joins TRBV2 to TRBJ1-6, with D uncertain. The receptor's source is a girl under 10 years old in good health and CMV-seropositive. The CDR3 DNA sequence: TGTGCCAGCAGTGAAGCCCGGAGTAATTCACCCCTCCACTTT. Its protein product is CASSEARSNSPLHF. The whole variable domain, remainder taken from reference TRBV2 and TRBJ1-6, is EPEVTQTPSHQVTQMGQEVILRCVPISNHLYFYWYRQILGQKVEFLVSFYNNEISEKSEIFDDQFSVERPDGSNFTLKIRSTKLEDSAMYFCASSEARSNSPLHFGNGTRLTVT.